This T cell receptor beta chain was sequenced in a study of T cell responses to AZD1222 COVID-19 vaccine. This CDR3 comprises 16 residues. The V gene lost 2 bases and the J gene lost 5 bases, with 18 bases spanning the gap. CDR1 and CDR2 from the germline V gene are LNHDA and SQIVND (reference sequence). A note on this clone: Its antigen is unknown.

Broader study findings: Baseline seropositives among AZD1222 recipients totaled only 5 or 6. Spike as a whole was targeted by vaccine-associated CD4 TCRs, dominant at 160-218 and 743-854. Sampling that yielded the repertoires occurred only after the peak T cell response. In a largely white British group with more females than males, clonal diversity was possibly underestimated.

Measured with immunoSEQ multiplex PCR; TCRdb has only the in-frame clones, and not every one. The repertoire holds 120,000 or so clones, with roughly 92% as singletons. The sample in question was peripheral blood, obtained 28 days after the second AZD1222 dose. The receptor's source is an adult who received the AZD1222 COVID-19 vaccine. The genes are TRBV19 and TRBJ2-5, with D maybe TRBD2 (7 bases). This CDR3 reads CASSIRGYGGMETQYF. DNA of the CDR3: TGTGCCAGTAGTATAAGGGGGTACGGGGGGATGGAGACCCAGTACTTC.